This T cell receptor (beta chain) stems from a study of blood T cells in healthy people across ages. Together with a sample-barcoded 5' primer, a J-beta primer mix was included in a second PCR lasting about 7 to 11 cycles. Each of the cDNA molecules was tagged by a template-switch adaptor with 12 random nucleotides. TCRdb ran MiXCR on the 5' RACE reads and lists one entry per CDR3 protein. Here the sample spans hundreds of thousands of distinct CDR3 sequences, over 25% being singletons. Study results and limitations: Not knowing donor CMV status may have confounded expanded clonotype changes.

All donors came from Russia, were Caucasian and healthy, and spanned ages roughly 6 to 100. Looked up from germline, CDR1 is SGHKS and CDR2 is YYEKEE (reference sequence). CDR3 length: 17 residues. A note on this clonotype: Its cognate antigen is unknown.

The data also belong to a second study, concerning T cells of mothers and their children. Turning to that study: Mothers and children who were related shared slightly more overlap than unrelated pairs, but not significantly more.

V usage is TRBV5-5 and J usage is TRBJ2-5; 7 positions agree with TRBD1. With the DNA end fitting TRBJ2-7 better, the J assignment may be wrong. Sequencing used blood. This receptor was identified in a boy aged 2 to 9 in good health. In DNA form, the CDR3 reads TGTGCCAGCAGCCCGGGGACAGTCAGGGTGGGAGCCTCCGAGCAGTACTTC. Amino acid sequence: CASSPGTVRVGASEQYF.